Presented here are 23 T cell receptor beta chains from one specimen sequenced in a study of vaccination and CD4 T cells after COVID-19. Treatment meaning: roughly nine-day PBMC culture with coronavirus spike peptide pools or control peptides (ViraFEST assay). The antigens for these receptors are not known. Sequence data for DNA of cultured CD4+ T cells were generated by the Oncomine TCR Beta short-read assay. One entry per CDR3 protein, called by TCRdb with MiXCR from the PCR reads. The sample consists of about 14,000 distinct CDR3 sequences, under 30% of them appearing once. Sequencing input: cultured CD4+ T cells from blood. The receptors derive from a human donor with COVID-19.

This chain joins TRBV6-2 or TRBV6-3 and TRBJ2-2; no clear D. Germline V lookup: CDR1 MNHEY, CDR2 SVGEGT. The CDR3 extends over 15 amino acids. Trimming took off 0 bases at V and 5 bases at J, with 10 bases between the two ends. The CDR3 sequence is CASSYSPGRTGELFF. The CDR3 DNA reads as TGTGCCAGCAGTTACTCTCCGGGTCGAACCGGGGAGCTGTTTTTT.

This clonotype was counted between two and nine times. The chain uses TRBV7-2 and TRBJ1-2; D gene unclear. Germline V lookup: CDR1 SGHTA, CDR2 FQGNSA. The CDR3 covers 17 residues. Trimming removed 2 bases at V and 0 bases at J, with 16 bases between. The CDR3 nucleotides read TGTGCCAGCAGCTTACGGCAACGGGTGGCCGCTAACTATGGCTACACCTTC. This encodes CASSLRQRVAANYGYTF.

This clonotype turned up a few times. This chain joins TRBV10-3 and TRBJ2-3, with D perhaps TRBD2 (6 bases). V lost 8 bases, J lost 6 bases, and 18 bases lay in between. Germline V gene lookup returns CDR1 ENHRY and CDR2 SYGVKD. This CDR3 contains 14 residues. The CDR3, as DNA: TGTGCCATCGGGGCGGCGGGGTCCCCCGATACGCAGTATTTT. The encoded protein is CAIGAAGSPDTQYF.

This sequence joins TRBV7-9 and TRBJ2-6, with D perhaps given as TRBD1 or TRBD2 (7 bases each). The CDR3 is 19 amino acids. Germline V gives CDR1 SEHNR, CDR2 FQNEAQ (reference sequence). The germline V and J ends were trimmed by 7 bases and 0 bases, with 22 bases remaining between them. CDR3 sequence: CASTSRGGDSHSGANVLTF. For the CDR3, the DNA is TGTGCCAGCACCTCGAGGGGGGGGGACAGCCACTCTGGGGCCAACGTCCTGACTTTC.

Sample share makes this clonotype medium-sized (0.01 to 0.1%). The rearrangement joins TRBV20-1 to TRBJ1-6; D unclear. Germline V gene sequence: CDR1 DFQATT, CDR2 SNEGSKA (reference sequence). The CDR3 runs 15 residues. V lost 1 base, J lost 1 base, and 8 bases lay in between. CDR3 residues: CSARVRLSYNSPLHF. The CDR3 nucleotides are TGCAGTGCTAGAGTCAGGTTGTCCTATAATTCACCCCTCCACTTT.

The rearrangement joins TRBV7-9 to TRBJ1-6, with D maybe TRBD1 (6 bases). V was pared by 2 bases and J by 10 bases, with 15 bases between. Germline values: CDR1 SEHNR, CDR2 FQNEAQ (reference sequence). This CDR3 comprises 15 residues. Here the CDR3 DNA reads TGTGCCAGCAGCTTACAGCGGGGGCTCGGGTCACCCCTCCACTTT. Translating it yields CASSLQRGLGSPLHF.

By share, this clonotype ranks as medium-sized. V gene TRBV5-8 combines with J gene TRBJ2-5, with 9 bases matching TRBD2. V lost 4 bases to trimming and J lost 5 bases; unmatched junction nucleotides: 9. Germline-derived CDR1 and CDR2 are SGHTS and YDEGEE. This CDR3 comprises 15 residues. The CDR3 sequence is CASSAGLAGSETQYF. The CDR3 DNA reads TGTGCCAGCAGCGCGGGACTAGCCGGGTCGGAGACCCAGTACTTC.

The gene calls are TRBV30 and TRBJ2-2; 7 bases fit TRBD2. J was trimmed by 5 bases and V by 0 bases; bases with no gene match: 3. CDR3 length: 14 residues. The V gene's germline CDR1 is GTSNPN and CDR2 SVGIG (reference sequence). The CDR3 here is CAWSVQGGTGELFF. The CDR3 region has the DNA TGTGCCTGGAGTGTCCAGGGAGGGACCGGGGAGCTGTTTTTT.

This clonotype was counted between two and nine times. The chain joins TRBV29-1 to TRBJ1-1; a weak D match, TRBD1 (5 bases). CDR3 length: 16 amino acids. Germline values: CDR1 SQVTM, CDR2 ANQGSEA. V gave up 1 base and J gave up 2 bases, with 17 bases separating them. The CDR3 sequence: CSVEGLRGSVNTEAFF. The DNA of the CDR3 is TGCAGCGTTGAAGGCCTAAGGGGCAGCGTAAACACTGAAGCTTTCTTT.

This clonotype was seen a handful of times. The chain has TRBV28 and TRBJ2-2; D not resolved. CDR1 is MDHEN, CDR2 SYDVKM, per germline. V shed 2 bases and J shed 1 base, with 11 bases lying between them. The CDR3 is 16 amino acids. The CDR3 sequence is CASSLNGVGNTGELFF. CDR3 nucleotides: TGTGCCAGCAGTTTAAACGGAGTGGGGAACACCGGGGAGCTGTTTTTT.

This rearrangement joins TRBV6-2 or TRBV6-3 to TRBJ2-7, with 9 bases identical to TRBD2. The V gene end was trimmed by 5 bases and the J gene end by 2 bases; junction bases not matched to a gene: 10. CDR1 and CDR2 from the germline V gene are MNHEY and SVGEGT. The CDR3 runs 16 residues. The DNA of the CDR3 is TGTGCCAGCAGTCCATTAGCGGGGGCCATTACCTACGAGCAGTACTTC. This encodes CASSPLAGAITYEQYF.

This clonotype came up a few times. The chain carries TRBV24-1 and TRBJ1-1, with a possible D match to TRBD1 (6 bases). CDR1 is KGHDR and CDR2 is SFDVKD in the germline V gene. CDR3 length equals 15 residues. The V and J ends lost 4 bases and 3 bases respectively, with 14 bases between them. The CDR3 loop reads CATSESQGSDTEAFF. The CDR3 region has the DNA TGTGCCACCAGTGAGTCACAGGGATCTGACACTGAAGCTTTCTTT.

This clonotype was recorded a few times. The CDR3 DNA follows: TGTGCCAGCAGCCCCCGACTAGGAAACACAGATACGCAGTATTTT. Translated, it gives CASSPRLGNTDTQYF. The chain is built from TRBV11-2 and TRBJ2-3, with D possibly being TRBD2 (6 bases). Between the trimmed V and J ends, which lost 5 bases and 2 bases, there was a span of 14 bases. The CDR3 is 15 residues long. Germline CDR1 SGHAT, CDR2 FQNNGV.

CDR3 nucleotides: TGTGCCAGTAGGGCGGAAAGGCAGTATTTT. Protein product: CASRAERQYF. V is TRBV12-3 or TRBV12-4 and J is TRBJ2-3; D not resolved. The germline V and J ends were trimmed by 9 bases and 11 bases, with 12 bases remaining between them. The CDR3 is 10 amino acids.

This rearrangement joins TRBV5-1 to TRBJ2-5, with D perhaps TRBD1 (5 bases). This CDR3 spans 13 amino acids. CDR1 SGHRS and CDR2 YFSETQ come from the germline V gene. V was cut by 6 bases and J by 3 bases, with 12 bases left in between. As DNA, the CDR3 is TGCGCCAGCAATCCCCAGGGTGAAGAGACCCAGTACTTC. Protein: CASNPQGEETQYF.

V and J are TRBV27 and TRBJ1-1, with D tentatively TRBD1 (6 bases). The CDR3 is 14 amino acids. The germline gives CDR1 MNHEY, CDR2 SMNVEV (reference sequence). With 5 bases removed from V and 1 base from J, the gap between germline ends came to 11 bases. CDR3 sequence: CASSPRRGNTEAFF. The DNA for the CDR3 is TGTGCCAGCAGTCCCCGCAGGGGGAACACTGAAGCTTTCTTT.

This clonotype was seen more than once but under ten times. The chain uses TRBV11-3 and TRBJ2-1; D not certain. Trimming left V 5 bases short and J 4 bases short, with 18 bases between. CDR1 and CDR2 from the germline V gene are SGHNT and YENEEA. The CDR3 runs to 16 residues. This CDR3 reads CASSPPSRLVYNEQFF. The CDR3 coding sequence is TGTGCCAGCAGCCCCCCGAGTCGGCTAGTGTACAATGAGCAGTTCTTC.

Judged by abundance, this clonotype is medium-sized (0.01 to 0.1%). The rearrangement joins TRBV2 to TRBJ1-2; possible D gene TRBD1, 6 bases. The CDR3 contains 17 residues. From germline, CDR1 is SNHLY and CDR2 FYNNEI. The V end lost 1 base, the J end lost 1 base, and 16 bases lay between the germline ends. CDR3 nucleotides: TGTGCCAGCAGTGAAGGGACCGGGACACATTTTAACTATGGCTACACCTTC. Its translation is CASSEGTGTHFNYGYTF.

The chain joins TRBV10-1 to TRBJ2-3, with 7 bases lining up with TRBD2. The CDR3 spans 17 residues. Germline assignment: CDR1 WNHNN and CDR2 SYGVQD (reference sequence). With 3 bases clipped from V and 0 bases from J, the junction kept 9 bases outside the gene matches. The CDR3 region has the DNA TGCGCCAGCAGTGATAGCGGGTTGAAAGACAGCACAGATACGCAGTATTTT. Its protein product is CASSDSGLKDSTDTQYF.

This sequence joins TRBV2 and TRBJ2-1; 13 bases map to TRBD2. CDR3 length: 13 residues. Germline V gives CDR1 SNHLY, CDR2 FYNNEI. J was trimmed by 9 bases and V by 6 bases; bases with no gene match: 2. As DNA, the CDR3 is TGTGCCAGCAGGAGGACTAGCGGGGGTGAGCAGTTCTTC. Its translation is CASRRTSGGEQFF.

The chain is built from TRBV12-3 or TRBV12-4 and TRBJ1-2; D is perhaps TRBD1 (6 bases). The CDR3 is 15 amino acids. The ends were cut back, 6 bases at V and 8 bases at J, with 22 bases in the middle. In nucleotides, the CDR3 is TGTGCCAGCAGCCCCCGTGGGCAGGGGATCGACGGCTACACCTTC. Its translation is CASSPRGQGIDGYTF.

This chain links TRBV12-3 or TRBV12-4 with TRBJ1-1, with a tentative D call TRBD1 (6 bases). With 6 bases removed from V and 5 bases from J, the gap between germline ends came to 16 bases. The CDR3 totals 14 residues. CDR3 sequence: CASRPHTGNTEAFF. The CDR3 region has the DNA TGTGCCAGCAGGCCTCATACAGGGAATACTGAAGCTTTCTTT.

The chain has TRBV11-3 and TRBJ1-5; 7 positions match TRBD1. V was clipped by 5 bases and J by 7 bases; unmatched bases: 8. This CDR3 has 14 residues. Germline loops: CDR1 SGHNT, CDR2 YENEEA. CDR3 protein: CASSPTRGPQPQHF. In nucleotides, the CDR3 is TGTGCCAGCAGCCCGACGAGGGGGCCGCAGCCCCAGCATTTT.